Below are 16 T cell receptor beta chains sequenced from a single sample in a study of T cell responses to AZD1222 COVID-19 vaccine. TCRdb's copy holds only in-frame clones and misses some; the assay was immunoSEQ multiplex PCR. This table holds around 190,000 clones, roughly 92% found once. The sequenced sample was peripheral blood, obtained on day 0 of AZD1222 vaccination. These receptors were obtained from an adult in good health.

The rearrangement joins TRBV6-1 to TRBJ1-4; D perhaps matches TRBD1 (6 bases). V was cut by 3 bases and J by 2 bases, with 19 bases left in between. CDR3 size: 18 residues. The germline V gene has CDR1 MNHNS and CDR2 SASEGT. CDR3 coding DNA: TGTGCCAGCAGTGATCCGGGCTACAGGGTCGCGACTAATGAAAAACTGTTTTTT. Its protein is CASSDPGYRVATNEKLFF.

The V gene is TRBV27, the J gene TRBJ1-2; possibly TRBD1 for D (6 bases). The CDR3 covers 14 residues. Germline V gene lookup returns CDR1 MNHEY and CDR2 SMNVEV (reference sequence). V was shortened by 5 bases and J by 1 base, with 11 bases between the two germline ends. CDR3 region: CASSMTDSNYGYTF. The CDR3 DNA sequence: TGTGCCAGCAGTATGACGGACAGTAACTATGGCTACACCTTC.

The J gene is TRBJ2-3, the V gene TRBV6-5, with a weak D call TRBD1 (6 bases). This CDR3 has 13 amino acids. V lost 8 bases, J lost 4 bases, and 13 bases lay in between. CDR1 is MNHEY, CDR2 SVGAGI, per germline. For the CDR3, the DNA is TGTGCCAGCGCACCAGGGGCCCCAGATACGCAGTATTTT. It translates to CASAPGAPDTQYF.

This chain joins TRBV29-1 and TRBJ1-1, with 7 bases fitting TRBD1. The germline V gene has CDR1 SQVTM and CDR2 ANQGSEA. Trimming took 7 bases from V and 3 from J; bases not matched to a gene: 5. The CDR3 runs to 12 residues. For the CDR3, the DNA is TGCAGCGCAGCGACAGGGCACACTGAAGCTTTCTTT. This codes for CSAATGHTEAFF.

The chain recombines TRBV15 with TRBJ1-5; D gene ambiguous. Germline V lookup: CDR1 LNHNV, CDR2 YYDKDF (reference sequence). The CDR3 consists of 14 residues. The V gene lost 0 bases and the J gene lost 4 bases, with 7 bases spanning the gap. CDR3 amino acids: CATSRDGQNQPQHF. CDR3 in DNA: TGTGCCACCAGCAGAGATGGCCAGAATCAGCCCCAGCATTTT.

The chain combines TRBV6-5 with TRBJ2-7, with 7 bases aligning to TRBD1. Germline CDR1 is MNHEY and CDR2 is SVGAGI. This CDR3 is 13 amino acids long. V lost 6 bases and J lost 6; bases outside the gene matches: 8. The CDR3 sequence: CASSGTGVGEQYF. CDR3 bases: TGTGCCAGCAGCGGTACAGGGGTGGGCGAGCAGTACTTC.

The chain has TRBV7-2 and TRBJ1-5; 7 nucleotides align to TRBD1. Germline CDR1 and CDR2: SGHTA and FQGNSA. V was clipped by 5 bases and J by 6 bases; unmatched bases: 10. CDR3 length: 15 amino acids. CDR3 protein: CASSARQGGSQPQHF. The CDR3 coding sequence is TGTGCCAGCAGCGCTCGACAGGGCGGATCTCAGCCCCAGCATTTT.

The sample holds one count of this clone. The chain couples TRBV3-1 (or the pseudogene TRBV3-2) to TRBJ2-7, with no clear D. CDR3 length: 13 residues. V lost 3 bases to trimming and J lost 6 bases, with 12 bases between them. Germline assignment: CDR1 LGHDT and CDR2 YNNKEL (reference sequence). CDR3 loop: CASSQTELSEQYF. The DNA for the CDR3 is TGTGCCAGCAGCCAGACGGAGCTTTCCGAGCAGTACTTC.

The V call is TRBV3-1 (or the pseudogene TRBV3-2), the J call TRBJ1-6; D possibly corresponds to TRBD1 (5 bases). Germline CDR1 and CDR2: LGHDT and YNNKEL (reference sequence). V lost 4 bases and J 7 bases, leaving 8 bases between the germline ends. The CDR3 spans 13 residues. This CDR3 is CASSLGRNSPLHF. CDR3 sequence (DNA): TGTGCCAGCAGCCTGGGGCGAAATTCACCCCTCCACTTT.

This clone has a single count. This chain links TRBV27 with TRBJ2-7, with D uncertain. This CDR3 comprises 14 residues. V gave up 2 bases and J gave up 4 bases, with 12 bases separating them. The germline V gene has CDR1 MNHEY and CDR2 SMNVEV (reference sequence). The CDR3 is CASSLSDKGYEQYF. For the CDR3, the DNA is TGTGCCAGCAGTTTAAGTGACAAGGGATACGAGCAGTACTTC.

CDR3 nucleotide sequence: TGCGCCAGCAGCTCCTCTGGGGGCGGGGGGCCCGAGCAGTACTTC. It specifies CASSSSGGGGPEQYF. The J gene is TRBJ2-7, the V gene TRBV5-1, with 8 nucleotides matching TRBD2. The V gene's germline CDR1 is SGHRS and CDR2 YFSETQ. Trimming cost V 3 bases and J 6 bases; bases outside gene matches: 11. This CDR3 has 15 residues.

This clone was seen once. V is TRBV7-9 and J is TRBJ2-1; D is unclear. V lost 5 bases, J lost 4 bases, and 12 bases lay in between. CDR1 is SEHNR, CDR2 FQNEAQ, per germline (reference sequence). CDR3 length: 14 residues. CDR3 sequence (DNA): TGTGCCAGCAGCGAAGACATGGGATACAATGAGCAGTTCTTC. Translation gives CASSEDMGYNEQFF.

The chain combines TRBV19 with TRBJ1-5; 9 nucleotides match TRBD1. Germline loops: CDR1 LNHDA, CDR2 SQIVND (reference sequence). The CDR3 sequence is 15 residues long. Losses at the gene ends were 6 bases for V and 3 bases for J; bases not matched to a gene: 6. The CDR3 nucleotides are TGTGCCAGTAGGAGGGACAGGGAACCCAATCAGCCCCAGCATTTT. Translated: CASRRDREPNQPQHF.

The genes are TRBV3-1 (or the pseudogene TRBV3-2) and TRBJ2-7; D unclear. Trimming took 0 bases from V and 6 from J, leaving 15 bases between them. Germline V CDR1 and CDR2: LGHDT, YNNKEL (reference sequence). CDR3 size: 15 residues. The CDR3 DNA sequence: TGTGCCAGCAGCCAAGATGGCACAGTCAGTCGCGAGCAGTACTTC. Residues: CASSQDGTVSREQYF.

The table lists this clone with a few counts. This rearrangement joins TRBV19 to TRBJ1-6, with a possible D match to TRBD1 (5 bases). The V gene's germline CDR1 is LNHDA and CDR2 SQIVND (reference sequence). The CDR3 runs 17 residues. V lost 3 bases to trimming and J lost 0 bases, with 12 bases between them. The CDR3 loop is CASSISRASSYNSPLHF. CDR3 in DNA: TGTGCCAGTAGTATCAGCAGGGCCAGCTCCTATAATTCACCCCTCCACTTT.

This chain connects TRBV11-1 to TRBJ2-2; no definite D call. The germline CDR1 and CDR2 sequences are SGHAT and FQDESV (reference sequence). V was pared by 5 bases and J by 7 bases, with 14 bases between. The CDR3 spans 14 residues. The CDR3 sequence: CASSPKRSRGELFF. The CDR3 nucleotides are TGTGCCAGCAGCCCAAAGCGCAGTCGCGGGGAGCTGTTTTTT.